This T cell receptor beta chain was observed in a study of identical twins. J lost 7 bases, V lost 4 bases, and 16 bases had no gene match. Per the germline V gene, CDR1 is LGHNA and CDR2 is YSLEER. This CDR3 is 20 amino acids long. TCRdb reprocessed the 5' RACE reads via MiXCR and lists one record per CDR3 protein. This sample has roughly 480,000 distinct CDR3 sequences, with roughly a quarter found just once. Worth noting for this clonotype: No antigen is known for it.

Study-wide points: Cord blood beta clonotypes present at high abundance carried fewer insertions; no such pattern appeared in memory repertoires.

The data were also submitted as part of a second study, on T cells expressing NK-cell markers.

Sequencing was performed on CD4+ T cells sorted from blood. This receptor was obtained from a woman aged 18-30 years in good health. V is TRBV4-3 and J is TRBJ2-1, with TRBD2 matching 16 bases. Here the CDR3 reads CASSLPPSGTSGRARNEQFF. In nucleotides, the CDR3 is TGCGCCAGCAGCCTCCCGCCTTCCGGGACTAGCGGGAGGGCGAGGAATGAGCAGTTCTTC.